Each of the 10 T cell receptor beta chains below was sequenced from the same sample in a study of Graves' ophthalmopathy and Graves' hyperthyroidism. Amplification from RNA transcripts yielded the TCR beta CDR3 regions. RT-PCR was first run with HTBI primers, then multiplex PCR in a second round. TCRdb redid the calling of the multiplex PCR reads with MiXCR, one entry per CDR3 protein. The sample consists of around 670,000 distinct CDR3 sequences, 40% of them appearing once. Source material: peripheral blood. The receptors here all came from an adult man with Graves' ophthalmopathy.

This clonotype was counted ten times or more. The CDR3 reads CASTRDRDGYTF. CDR3 DNA sequence: TGTGCCAGCACAAGGGACAGGGACGGCTACACCTTC. This chain connects TRBV6-6 to TRBJ1-2; TRBD1 matches at 9 bases. Per the germline V gene, CDR1 is MNHNY and CDR2 is SVGAGI (reference sequence). The V segment lost 7 bases and the J segment 8 bases; nucleotides outside the gene matches: 5. The CDR3 is 12 amino acids.

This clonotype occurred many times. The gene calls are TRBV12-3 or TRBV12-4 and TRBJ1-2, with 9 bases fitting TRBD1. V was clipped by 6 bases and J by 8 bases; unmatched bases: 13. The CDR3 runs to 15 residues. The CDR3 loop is CASRPRTGVEYGYTF. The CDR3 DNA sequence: TGTGCCAGCAGGCCTCGGACAGGGGTAGAGTACGGCTACACCTTC.

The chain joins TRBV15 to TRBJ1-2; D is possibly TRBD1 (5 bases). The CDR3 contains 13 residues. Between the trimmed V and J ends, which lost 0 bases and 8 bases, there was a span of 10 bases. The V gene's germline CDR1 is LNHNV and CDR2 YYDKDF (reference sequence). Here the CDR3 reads CATSRDGRAGYTF. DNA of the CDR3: TGTGCCACCAGCAGAGATGGCAGGGCGGGCTACACCTTC.

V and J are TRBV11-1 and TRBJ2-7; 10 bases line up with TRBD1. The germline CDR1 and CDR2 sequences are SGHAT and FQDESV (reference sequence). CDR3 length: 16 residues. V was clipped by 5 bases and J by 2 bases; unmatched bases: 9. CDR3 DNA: TGTGCCAGCAGCCCCTACCGGACAGGGGGTCCCTACGAGCAGTACTTC. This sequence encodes CASSPYRTGGPYEQYF.

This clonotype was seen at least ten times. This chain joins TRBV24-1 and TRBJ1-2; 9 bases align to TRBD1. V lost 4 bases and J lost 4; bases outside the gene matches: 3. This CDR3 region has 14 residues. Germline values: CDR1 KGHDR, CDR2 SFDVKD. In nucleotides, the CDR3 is TGTGCCACCAGTGACATGACAGGGGGCTATGGCTACACCTTC. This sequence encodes CATSDMTGGYGYTF.

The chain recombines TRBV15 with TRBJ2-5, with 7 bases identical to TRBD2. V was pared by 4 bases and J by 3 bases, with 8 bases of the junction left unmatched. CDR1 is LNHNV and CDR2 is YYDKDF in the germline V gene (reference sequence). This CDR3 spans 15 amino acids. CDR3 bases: TGTGCCACCAGCAATAGCGGGCCCGCAGAAGAGACCCAGTACTTC. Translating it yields CATSNSGPAEETQYF. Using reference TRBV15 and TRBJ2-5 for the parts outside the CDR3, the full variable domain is DAMVIQNPRYQVTQFGKPVTLSCSQTLNHNVMYWYQQKSSQAPKLLFHYYDKDFNNEADTPDNFQSRRPNTSFCFLDIRSPGLGDTAMYLCATSNSGPAEETQYFGPGTRLLVL.

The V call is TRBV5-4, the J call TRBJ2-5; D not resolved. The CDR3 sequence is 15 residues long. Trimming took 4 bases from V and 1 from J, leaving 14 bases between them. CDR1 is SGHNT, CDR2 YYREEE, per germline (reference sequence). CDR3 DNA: TGTGCCAGCAGCCCTTTTTTTGGACCCCAAGAGACCCAGTACTTC. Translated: CASSPFFGPQETQYF.

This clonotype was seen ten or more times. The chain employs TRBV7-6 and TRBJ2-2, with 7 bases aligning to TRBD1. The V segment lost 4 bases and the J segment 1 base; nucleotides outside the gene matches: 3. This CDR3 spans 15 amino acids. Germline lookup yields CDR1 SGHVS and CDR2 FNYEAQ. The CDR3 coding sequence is TGTGCCAGCAGCTGGGGACAGAGGAACACCGGGGAGCTGTTTTTT. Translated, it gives CASSWGQRNTGELFF. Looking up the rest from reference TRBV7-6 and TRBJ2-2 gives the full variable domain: GAGVSQSPRYKVTKRGQDVALRCDPISGHVSLYWYRQALGQGPEFLTYFNYEAQQDKSGLPNDRFSAERPEGSISTLTIQRTEQRDSAMYRCASSWGQRNTGELFFGEGSRLTVL.

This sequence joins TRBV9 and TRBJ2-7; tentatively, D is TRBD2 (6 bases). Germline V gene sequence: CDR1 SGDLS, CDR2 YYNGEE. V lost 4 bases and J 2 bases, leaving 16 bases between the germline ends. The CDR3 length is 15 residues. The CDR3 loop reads CASSQVTGVAYEQYF. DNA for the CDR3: TGTGCCAGCAGCCAAGTTACGGGAGTCGCCTACGAGCAGTACTTC.

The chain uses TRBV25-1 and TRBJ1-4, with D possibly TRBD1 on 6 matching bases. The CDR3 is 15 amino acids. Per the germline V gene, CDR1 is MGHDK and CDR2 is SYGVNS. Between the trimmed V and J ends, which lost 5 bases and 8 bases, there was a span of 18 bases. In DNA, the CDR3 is TGTGCCAGCAGTTCCTCCAGGGGAAGGCAAGAAAAACTGTTTTTT. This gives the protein CASSSSRGRQEKLFF.